This TCR beta chain comes out of a study of molecular identifiers for immune sequencing clone quantification. Study background: Within a replicate experiment, RNA obtained from either around 20,000 or 100,000 naive CD8 cells was divided into five aliquots, and four of those aliquots were then sequenced.

This clonotype has a handful of counts. It was from 20,000 to 1,000,000 sorted cells, with 10%, 30% or 50% RNA, that naive CD8 libraries came. A CD8+CD4-CCR7+CD45RA+ gate was used to sort naive CD8 T cells. Trimming took 5 bases from V and 0 from J, leaving 10 bases between them. The CDR3 loop spans 15 amino acids. The germline V gene has CDR1 MNHEY and CDR2 SMNVEV (reference sequence). Bulk libraries came from a prior protocol with listed TCR primers. Each CDR3 protein is one row after TCRdb ran MiXCR on the PCR reads. The sample has approximately 680,000 distinct CDR3 sequences, about 25% seen once; the top ten hold approximately 0.75%.

This TCR derives from a human donor in good health. Some libraries in this study had Jurkat cell RNA spiked in. The sequenced sample consisted of naive CD8+ T cells from blood, with Jurkat cell RNA spiked in. Specified subset: FACS-sorted CD8+CD4-CCR7+CD45RA+ naive T cells. The rearrangement uses TRBV27 and TRBJ1-4, with unresolved D. For the CDR3, the DNA is TGTGCCAGCAGTCCCTACGATGCAACTAATGAAAAACTGTTTTTT. This translates into CASSPYDATNEKLFF.